This T cell receptor (beta chain) emerged from a study of graft-versus-host responses after intestinal transplantation. Across the study: Recipients underwent multivisceral, liver-intestinal, or isolated intestinal transplants. Tacrolimus and steroids were given for around 3 years to all recipients after anti-thymocyte globulin induction. Study conclusions and caveats: An association linked early post-transplant HvG declines with peak circulating GvH clone levels. GvH clones were found in recipient marrow; some appeared first in ileum or blood.

V trimming: 0 bases; J trimming: 7 bases; junction bases outside the gene matches: 7. This CDR3 has 15 amino acids. Germline V gives CDR1 SGDLS, CDR2 YYNGEE. Measured with immunoSEQ multiplex PCR; TCRdb has only the in-frame clones, and not every one. This table holds around 20,000 clones, 82% found once. There are a few counts of this clone. Its specificity is not known. The TCR originated in a human patient who received an intestinal transplant, so some T cells may come from the graft donor. V and J are TRBV9 and TRBJ2-4, with 7 bases identical to TRBD2. The sequences come from PBMCs, collected 14 days after transplant. The CDR3 DNA reads as TGTGCCAGCAGCGTAGGGGGAGGGCCGGGGAACATTCAGTACTTC. Amino acid sequence: CASSVGGGPGNIQYF.